A selection of T cell receptor beta chains follows, all from one sample in a study of regulatory T cells in long-lasting Graves disease. From the multiplex PCR reads, TCRdb called clonotypes with MiXCR, one entry per CDR3 protein. Here the sample spans about 470,000 distinct CDR3 sequences, about 20% being singletons. Here the sequenced sample was peripheral blood mononuclear cells (PBMCs), taken when the disease was refractory, from a patient treated with antithyroid drugs. These receptors were obtained from a female donor with Graves disease. Both conserved end residues are part of each CDR3. The order of the fields is D gene, V gene, J gene, clone size, CDR3 DNA, CDR3 protein. A D gene is named only where the DNA matches it firmly. Some rows have no size entry. The others give once, few or many, or a class for an expanded clone.

d_call: NA
v_call: TRBV5-1
j_call: TRBJ1-1
clone_size: NA
cdr3_nt: TGCGCCAGCAGCCCCCTTCCAGGGGCCGGGAACACTGAAGCTTTCTTT
cdr3_aa: CASSPLPGAGNTEAFF

d_call: NA
v_call: TRBV20-1
j_call: TRBJ1-5
clone_size: many
cdr3_nt: TGCAGTGCTAGAGGGGGAACTCAGCCCCAGCATTTT
cdr3_aa: CSARGGTQPQHF

d_call: NA
v_call: TRBV27
j_call: TRBJ2-7
clone_size: few
cdr3_nt: TGTGCCAGCAGTTTAGTGTGGGGTGGGGAGTACGAGCAGTACTTC
cdr3_aa: CASSLVWGGEYEQYF

d_call: TRBD1
v_call: TRBV6-1
j_call: TRBJ2-7
clone_size: few
cdr3_nt: TGTGCCAGCAGTGAAGCATGGGACAGGTCCTACGAGCAGTACTTC
cdr3_aa: CASSEAWDRSYEQYF

d_call: NA
v_call: TRBV3-1
j_call: TRBJ2-5
clone_size: many
cdr3_nt: TGTGCCAGCAGCCCCGGTCTTAGGGAGACCCAGTACTTC
cdr3_aa: CASSPGLRETQYF

d_call: TRBD1
v_call: TRBV12-5
j_call: TRBJ2-5
clone_size: many
cdr3_nt: TGTGCTAGTGGGACCGGGACAGGGACGGCGAAGACCCAGTACTTC
cdr3_aa: CASGTGTGTAKTQYF

d_call: NA
v_call: TRBV13
j_call: TRBJ1-1
clone_size: many
cdr3_nt: TGTGCCACCCGCGACAGGCTAGGAACTGAAGCTTTCTTT
cdr3_aa: CATRDRLGTEAFF

d_call: TRBD1
v_call: TRBV6-9
j_call: TRBJ1-1
clone_size: few
cdr3_nt: TGTGCCAGCAGTTACCGACAGGGGTGGAACACTGAAGCTTTCTTT
cdr3_aa: CASSYRQGWNTEAFF

d_call: NA
v_call: TRBV2
j_call: TRBJ2-5
clone_size: NA
cdr3_nt: TGTGCCACCACCCTTGGGGAGACCCAGTACTTC
cdr3_aa: CATTLGETQYF

d_call: NA
v_call: TRBV27
j_call: TRBJ2-7
clone_size: NA
cdr3_nt: TGTGCCAGCAGTTTATCCCTGAACTCCTACGAGCAGTACTTC
cdr3_aa: CASSLSLNSYEQYF

d_call: NA
v_call: TRBV6-2/TRBV6-3
j_call: TRBJ1-2
clone_size: many
cdr3_nt: TGTGCCAGCAGTTATGGGGGCTACACCTTC
cdr3_aa: CASSYGGYTF

d_call: NA
v_call: TRBV19
j_call: TRBJ1-2
clone_size: NA
cdr3_nt: TGTGCCAGTAGTACGGGGCCTGAGGGCTACACCTTC
cdr3_aa: CASSTGPEGYTF

d_call: TRBD2
v_call: TRBV10-1
j_call: TRBJ2-7
clone_size: few
cdr3_nt: TGCGCCAGCTCCCCCGGGACTAACGCCTACGAGCAGTACTTC
cdr3_aa: CASSPGTNAYEQYF

d_call: TRBD1
v_call: TRBV28
j_call: TRBJ1-5
clone_size: few
cdr3_nt: TGTGCCAGCAGTTTATTATTAGGGGGCGGGAATCAGCCCCAGCATTTT
cdr3_aa: CASSLLLGGGNQPQHF

d_call: NA
v_call: TRBV6-4
j_call: TRBJ2-1
clone_size: NA
cdr3_nt: TGTGCCAGCAGTTACTCCACACCAAATGAGCAGTTCTTC
cdr3_aa: CASSYSTPNEQFF

d_call: NA
v_call: TRBV27
j_call: TRBJ2-7
clone_size: many
cdr3_nt: TGTGCCAGCAGCCGAACTCCCCACGAGCAGTACTTC
cdr3_aa: CASSRTPHEQYF

d_call: NA
v_call: TRBV2
j_call: TRBJ1-2
clone_size: many
cdr3_nt: TGTGCCAGCGAATATGGACGGAACTATGGCTACACCTTC
cdr3_aa: CASEYGRNYGYTF

d_call: TRBD2
v_call: TRBV28
j_call: TRBJ2-7
clone_size: NA
cdr3_nt: TGTGCCAGTAGCTCTCCGGGGCTAGCGGGAGGAGGCTACGAGCAGTGCTTC
cdr3_aa: CASSSPGLAGGGYEQCF

d_call: NA
v_call: TRBV7-2
j_call: TRBJ2-7
clone_size: few
cdr3_nt: TGTGCCAGCAGCCATACCACATTAGCGTGGGAGCAGTACTTC
cdr3_aa: CASSHTTLAWEQYF

d_call: NA
v_call: TRBV5-1
j_call: TRBJ2-7
clone_size: many
cdr3_nt: TGCGCCAGCAGCTTGGCTAGCCGCGCCTTGAACGAGCAGTACTTC
cdr3_aa: CASSLASRALNEQYF

d_call: TRBD2
v_call: TRBV4-1
j_call: TRBJ2-5
clone_size: many
cdr3_nt: TGCGCCAGCAGCCCGGGGACTAGCCAAGAGACCCAGTACTTC
cdr3_aa: CASSPGTSQETQYF

d_call: TRBD2
v_call: TRBV4-1
j_call: TRBJ2-1
clone_size: NA
cdr3_nt: TGCGCCAGCAGCCAAGAGGGACTAGCGGTAGAGGGCTACAATGAGCAGTTCTTC
cdr3_aa: CASSQEGLAVEGYNEQFF

d_call: NA
v_call: TRBV9
j_call: TRBJ2-7
clone_size: many
cdr3_nt: TGTGCCAGCAGCGTAGCCCAGGGGCCCTACGAGCAGTACTTC
cdr3_aa: CASSVAQGPYEQYF

d_call: NA
v_call: TRBV28
j_call: TRBJ1-2
clone_size: NA
cdr3_nt: TGTGCCAGCGGACAGATCTATGGCTACACCTTC
cdr3_aa: CASGQIYGYTF

d_call: TRBD1
v_call: TRBV6-1
j_call: TRBJ1-2
clone_size: many
cdr3_nt: TGTGCCAGCAGTGGACAGGGGGGTCCCTATGGCTACACCTTC
cdr3_aa: CASSGQGGPYGYTF

d_call: NA
v_call: TRBV3-1
j_call: TRBJ2-7
clone_size: few
cdr3_nt: TGTGCCAGCAGCCGGTCCGACTACGAGCAGTACTTC
cdr3_aa: CASSRSDYEQYF

d_call: NA
v_call: TRBV10-3
j_call: TRBJ1-1
clone_size: NA
cdr3_nt: TGTGCCACCAGTCTCCAAGGGAACACTGAAGCTTTCTTT
cdr3_aa: CATSLQGNTEAFF

d_call: NA
v_call: TRBV19
j_call: TRBJ2-7
clone_size: many
cdr3_nt: TGTGCCACCTCCAGCAGGGTCGAGTACGAGCAGTACTTC
cdr3_aa: CATSSRVEYEQYF

d_call: NA
v_call: TRBV30
j_call: TRBJ1-2
clone_size: many
cdr3_nt: TGTGCCCTCCCCGGCGCCACGTCGGACTATGGCTACACCTTC
cdr3_aa: CALPGATSDYGYTF

d_call: NA
v_call: TRBV4-3
j_call: TRBJ2-7
clone_size: few
cdr3_nt: TGCGCCAGCAGCCAAGGATTCTCCTACGAGCAGTACTTC
cdr3_aa: CASSQGFSYEQYF

d_call: TRBD1
v_call: TRBV15
j_call: TRBJ1-1
clone_size: many
cdr3_nt: TGTGCCACCAGCCCCCCGACAGGGCGGATGACTGAAGCTTTCTTT
cdr3_aa: CATSPPTGRMTEAFF

d_call: NA
v_call: TRBV10-3
j_call: TRBJ2-6
clone_size: many
cdr3_nt: TGTGCCATCAGTGAAAAGGGTAGTGGGGCCAACGTCCTGACTTTC
cdr3_aa: CAISEKGSGANVLTF

d_call: NA
v_call: TRBV11-3
j_call: TRBJ1-1
clone_size: many
cdr3_nt: TGTGCCAGCAGCTTAGTGGCAGCACCCCGAATGAACACTGAAGCTTTCTTT
cdr3_aa: CASSLVAAPRMNTEAFF

d_call: TRBD1
v_call: TRBV18
j_call: TRBJ2-1
clone_size: once
cdr3_nt: TGTGCCAGCTCACCGGACAGGGTTGACAATGAGCAGTTCTTC
cdr3_aa: CASSPDRVDNEQFF

d_call: NA
v_call: TRBV11-2
j_call: TRBJ1-1
clone_size: many
cdr3_nt: TGTGCCAGCAGCTTTGCTTCCAGGGGCACTGAAGCTTTCTTT
cdr3_aa: CASSFASRGTEAFF

d_call: NA
v_call: TRBV28
j_call: TRBJ1-5
clone_size: many
cdr3_nt: TGTGCCACCTGGTCGCTCAATCAGCCCCAGCATTTT
cdr3_aa: CATWSLNQPQHF

d_call: TRBD1
v_call: TRBV6-5
j_call: TRBJ1-5
clone_size: NA
cdr3_nt: TGTGCCAGCAGTTCTAACCGGGACAGGGTAACCAATCAGCCCCAGCATTTT
cdr3_aa: CASSSNRDRVTNQPQHF

d_call: NA
v_call: TRBV24-1
j_call: TRBJ1-1
clone_size: many
cdr3_nt: TGTGCCACCAGTGACCGCACAGGGAACACTGAAGCTTTCTTT
cdr3_aa: CATSDRTGNTEAFF

d_call: TRBD2
v_call: TRBV19
j_call: TRBJ2-4
clone_size: NA
cdr3_nt: TGTGCCAGTAGACCTAGACGACTAGCGGGGCTAGCCAAAAACATTCAGTACTTC
cdr3_aa: CASRPRRLAGLAKNIQYF

d_call: NA
v_call: TRBV25-1
j_call: TRBJ2-2
clone_size: many
cdr3_nt: TGTGCCAGCAGTGACAGGGTAAACGGGGAGCTGTTTTTT
cdr3_aa: CASSDRVNGELFF

d_call: TRBD2
v_call: TRBV10-3
j_call: TRBJ2-1
clone_size: NA
cdr3_nt: TGTGCCATCAGTTCTAGCGGGGCGGAATCTGAGCAGTTCTTC
cdr3_aa: CAISSSGAESEQFF

d_call: TRBD2
v_call: TRBV27
j_call: TRBJ2-7
clone_size: many
cdr3_nt: TGTGCCAGCAGTGGGGGACTAGCGGGTCCCTACGAGCAGTACTTC
cdr3_aa: CASSGGLAGPYEQYF

d_call: NA
v_call: TRBV19
j_call: TRBJ2-5
clone_size: many
cdr3_nt: TGTGCCAGTAGTATAGATTGGCAGGGGAGAGAGGAGACCCAGTACTTC
cdr3_aa: CASSIDWQGREETQYF

d_call: NA
v_call: TRBV18
j_call: TRBJ2-7
clone_size: few
cdr3_nt: TGTGCCAGCTTAACCTACAACCCGGCGTCTCCAAGGGAGCAGTACTTC
cdr3_aa: CASLTYNPASPREQYF

d_call: TRBD2
v_call: TRBV25-1
j_call: TRBJ2-5
clone_size: NA
cdr3_nt: TGTGCCAGCAGTCCCGGACTAGCGGGAGGGATGTTGGAGACCCAGTACTTC
cdr3_aa: CASSPGLAGGMLETQYF

d_call: NA
v_call: TRBV2
j_call: TRBJ2-7
clone_size: many
cdr3_nt: TGTGCCAGCAGGGGGACGGACAAGGCCTACGAGCAGTACTTC
cdr3_aa: CASRGTDKAYEQYF

d_call: TRBD2
v_call: TRBV6-1
j_call: TRBJ2-7
clone_size: NA
cdr3_nt: TGTGCCAGCAGTGGAGGGACTAGCGAGTACTTC
cdr3_aa: CASSGGTSEYF

d_call: NA
v_call: TRBV18
j_call: TRBJ2-5
clone_size: NA
cdr3_nt: TGTGCCAGCTCACCAGAGCTAGCCGAGACCCAGTACTTC
cdr3_aa: CASSPELAETQYF

d_call: TRBD2
v_call: TRBV7-6
j_call: TRBJ2-5
clone_size: NA
cdr3_nt: TGTGCCAGCAGCTACCTCGTAGGACTAGCGGGCCTGCCCCCAGAGACCCAGTACTTC
cdr3_aa: CASSYLVGLAGLPPETQYF

d_call: NA
v_call: TRBV27
j_call: TRBJ2-7
clone_size: many
cdr3_nt: TGTGCCAGCAGTTTTCGGGGCTCCCCCTCCTACGAGCAGTACTTC
cdr3_aa: CASSFRGSPSYEQYF

d_call: TRBD1
v_call: TRBV28
j_call: TRBJ2-7
clone_size: many
cdr3_nt: TGTGCCAGCAGTTTGAATTTACAGGGGATTTACGAGCAGTACTTC
cdr3_aa: CASSLNLQGIYEQYF

d_call: NA
v_call: TRBV27
j_call: TRBJ2-7
clone_size: NA
cdr3_nt: TGTGCCAGCAGTTTTTTTGGCAGGGCCTACGAGCAGTACTTC
cdr3_aa: CASSFFGRAYEQYF

d_call: NA
v_call: TRBV6-1
j_call: TRBJ1-1
clone_size: few
cdr3_nt: TGTGCCAGCAGTGAAATGATGAACACTGAAGCTTTCTTT
cdr3_aa: CASSEMMNTEAFF

d_call: NA
v_call: TRBV6-1
j_call: TRBJ1-1
clone_size: many
cdr3_nt: TGTGCCAGCAGCAGGGGACTGAACACTGAAGCTTTCTTT
cdr3_aa: CASSRGLNTEAFF